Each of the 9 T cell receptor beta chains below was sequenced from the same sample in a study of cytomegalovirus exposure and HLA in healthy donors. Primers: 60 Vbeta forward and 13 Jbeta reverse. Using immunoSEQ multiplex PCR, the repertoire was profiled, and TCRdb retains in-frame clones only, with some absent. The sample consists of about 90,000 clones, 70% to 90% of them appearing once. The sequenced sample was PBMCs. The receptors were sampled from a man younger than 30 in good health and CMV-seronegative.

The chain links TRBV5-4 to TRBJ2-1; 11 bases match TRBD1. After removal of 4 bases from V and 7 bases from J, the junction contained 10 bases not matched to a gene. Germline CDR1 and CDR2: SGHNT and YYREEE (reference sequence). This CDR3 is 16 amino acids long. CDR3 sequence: CASSAGTGQGGNEQFF. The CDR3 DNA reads TGTGCCAGCAGCGCCGGCACGGGACAGGGGGGGAATGAGCAGTTCTTC.

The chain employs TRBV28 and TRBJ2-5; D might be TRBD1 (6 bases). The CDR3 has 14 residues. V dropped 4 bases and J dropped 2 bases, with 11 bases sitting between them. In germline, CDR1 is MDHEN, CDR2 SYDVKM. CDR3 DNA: TGTGCCAGCAGTTATTACAGGGAACAAGAGACCCAGTACTTC. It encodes CASSYYREQETQYF.

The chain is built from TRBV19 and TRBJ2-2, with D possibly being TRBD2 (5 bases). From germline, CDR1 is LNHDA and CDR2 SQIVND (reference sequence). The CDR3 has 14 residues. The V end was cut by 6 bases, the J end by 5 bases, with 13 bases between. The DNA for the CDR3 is TGTGCCAGTAGGGACTTTGGGGTGACCGGGGAGCTGTTTTTT. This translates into CASRDFGVTGELFF.

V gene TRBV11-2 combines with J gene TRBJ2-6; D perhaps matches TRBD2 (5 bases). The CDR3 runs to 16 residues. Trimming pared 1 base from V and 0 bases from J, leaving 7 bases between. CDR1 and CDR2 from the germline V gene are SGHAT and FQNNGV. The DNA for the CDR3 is TGTGCCAGCAGCTTAGTTCGGGGCTCTGGGGCCAACGTCCTGACTTTC. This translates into CASSLVRGSGANVLTF.

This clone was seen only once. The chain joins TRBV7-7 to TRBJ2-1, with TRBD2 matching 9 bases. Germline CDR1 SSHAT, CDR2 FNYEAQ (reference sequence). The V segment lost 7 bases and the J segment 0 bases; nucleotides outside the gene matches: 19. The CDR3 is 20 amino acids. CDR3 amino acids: CASNLPPWELAGSSYNEQFF. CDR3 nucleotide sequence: TGTGCCAGCAACCTACCCCCCTGGGAGCTAGCGGGGAGCTCCTACAATGAGCAGTTCTTC.

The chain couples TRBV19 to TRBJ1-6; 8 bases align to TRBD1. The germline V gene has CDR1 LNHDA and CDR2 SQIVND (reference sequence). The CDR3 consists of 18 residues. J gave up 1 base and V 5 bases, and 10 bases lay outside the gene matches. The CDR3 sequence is CASSVTRDRRSYNSPLHF. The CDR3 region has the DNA TGTGCCAGTAGTGTAACCCGGGACAGGAGGTCCTATAATTCACCCCTCCACTTT.

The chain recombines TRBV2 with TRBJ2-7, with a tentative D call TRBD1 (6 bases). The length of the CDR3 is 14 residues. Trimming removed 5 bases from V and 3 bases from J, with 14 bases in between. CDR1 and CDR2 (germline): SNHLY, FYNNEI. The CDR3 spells CASSSQGQGYEQYF. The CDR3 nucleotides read TGTGCCAGCAGTAGTCAGGGGCAGGGCTACGAGCAGTACTTC.

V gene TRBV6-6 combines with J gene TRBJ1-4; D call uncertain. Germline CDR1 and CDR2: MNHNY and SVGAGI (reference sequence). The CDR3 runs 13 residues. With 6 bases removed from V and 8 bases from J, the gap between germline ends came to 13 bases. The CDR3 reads CASSSARGEKLFF. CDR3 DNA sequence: TGTGCCAGCAGCTCTGCTCGGGGAGAAAAACTGTTTTTT.

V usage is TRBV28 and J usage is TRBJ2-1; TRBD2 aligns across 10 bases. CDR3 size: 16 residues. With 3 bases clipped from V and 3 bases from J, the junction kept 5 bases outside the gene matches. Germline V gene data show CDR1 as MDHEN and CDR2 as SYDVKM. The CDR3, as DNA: TGTGCCAGCAGTTTGGCGTCTAGCGGGGGCTACAATGAGCAGTTCTTC. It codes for CASSLASSGGYNEQFF.